This T cell receptor (beta chain) was identified in a study of vaccination and CD4 T cells after COVID-19. Whole-study context: Six males and four females, two Hispanic, made up the convalescents.

As concerns this clonotype: The antigen is unknown.

An Oncomine TCR Beta short-read assay was used to sequence the DNA from cultured CD4+ T cells. Genomic DNA was isolated from cultured CD4+ T cells. TCRdb independently ran MiXCR on the PCR reads; one entry per CDR3 protein. The sample shows 5,500 to 7,000 distinct CDR3 sequences, 18% of them seen only once. V was clipped by 6 bases and J by 4 bases, with 12 bases between them. CDR1 and CDR2 from the germline V gene are MRHNA and SNTAGT. The CDR3 is 14 residues long. Treatment here: approximately 10-day PBMC culture with coronavirus spike peptide pools or control peptides (ViraFEST assay). This sequence joins TRBV6-4 and TRBJ2-2; D gene ambiguous. The sequence came from a human donor who had recovered from COVID-19. The specimen sequenced was CD4+ T cells from blood, cultured in vitro. CDR3 bases: TGTGCCAGCAGCCCCCGGCGCGGCACCGGGGAGCTGTTTTTT. It translates to CASSPRRGTGELFF.